This entry lists 21 T cell receptor beta chains sequenced from one sample in a study of human T cells and chemical hapten exposure. TCRdb passed the RACE reads through MiXCR, listing each CDR3 protein once. The table lists 84,000 or so distinct CDR3 sequences, over 9.5% of them singletons. Time point specified: patch test 1, 2 weeks after DPC sensitization. Treatment of the sample: therapeutic diphenylcyclopropenone sensitization with weekly scalp DPC. Sample: whole blood, taken in connection with sensitization to the hapten diphenylcyclopropenone (DPC). The receptor set was obtained from a man aged 35-49 years with alopecia areata. Some clones in this sample may be carry-over from other donors' samples.

A few counts support this clonotype. This chain uses TRBV28 with TRBJ1-2; D remains unclear. Germline-derived CDR1 and CDR2 are MDHEN and SYDVKM. The CDR3 totals 15 residues. The V and J ends lost 6 bases and 0 bases respectively, with 14 bases between them. CDR3 bases: TGTGCCAGCAGCACCCCTGAGGCGACTAACTATGGCTACACCTTC. Translating it yields CASSTPEATNYGYTF.

The sample holds a few counts of this clonotype. This chain connects TRBV4-2 to TRBJ1-1; D uncertain. Deletions cut 0 bases from V and 0 bases from J, with 14 bases between. CDR1 and CDR2 from the germline V gene are LGHNA and YNFKEQ. There are 17 residues in the CDR3. The CDR3 region has the DNA TGTGCCAGCAGCCAAGATTTTCAGCGCACCATGAACACTGAAGCTTTCTTT. It yields the protein CASSQDFQRTMNTEAFF.

This clonotype was recorded many times. The chain combines TRBV5-1 with TRBJ2-3; 13 bases map to TRBD2. Trimming cost V 4 bases and J 2 bases; bases outside gene matches: 4. This CDR3 region has 16 residues. Germline V gene data show CDR1 as SGHRS and CDR2 as YFSETQ. Here the CDR3 DNA reads TGCGCCAGCAGCGGGGGACTAGCGGGACTCACAGATACGCAGTATTTT. This encodes CASSGGLAGLTDTQYF.

This clonotype was seen a handful of times. The gene calls are TRBV30 and TRBJ2-5; 7 bases align to TRBD2. The CDR3 has 14 amino acids. Germline V gives CDR1 GTSNPN, CDR2 SVGIG (reference sequence). Trimming took 3 bases from V and 5 from J; bases not matched to a gene: 9. The CDR3 sequence is CAWSLGLVMETQYF. As DNA, the CDR3 is TGTGCCTGGAGCCTTGGACTAGTTATGGAGACCCAGTACTTC.

This chain joins TRBV6-2 or TRBV6-3 and TRBJ2-1, with 9 nucleotides matching TRBD2. This CDR3 spans 13 amino acids. V gave up 7 bases and J gave up 10 bases; unmatched junction bases: 8. Germline V gene data show CDR1 as MNHEY and CDR2 as SVGEGT. CDR3 amino acids: CASTRAGGREQFF. CDR3 nucleotide sequence: TGTGCCAGCACGAGAGCGGGAGGTCGGGAGCAGTTCTTC.

This clonotype was detected a few times. The chain joins TRBV11-2 to TRBJ1-1; a possible D gene is TRBD1 (5 bases). The CDR3 is 16 residues long. V was clipped by 0 bases and J by 0 bases, with 11 bases between them. The germline V gene has CDR1 SGHAT and CDR2 FQNNGV. The CDR3 DNA sequence: TGTGCCAGCAGCTTAGAAACAGGCTCTATGAACACTGAAGCTTTCTTT. Translating it yields CASSLETGSMNTEAFF.

This clonotype was detected ten times or more. The V call is TRBV30, the J call TRBJ1-2; 9 bases match TRBD1. After removal of 4 bases from V and 3 bases from J, the junction contained 6 bases not matched to a gene. In germline, CDR1 is GTSNPN, CDR2 SVGIG (reference sequence). This CDR3 has 14 residues. Here the CDR3 reads CAWTPGQGDYGYTF. CDR3 DNA: TGTGCCTGGACCCCGGGACAGGGTGACTATGGCTACACCTTC.

The V call is TRBV7-2, the J call TRBJ2-5, with 8 positions matching TRBD1. CDR1 and CDR2 from the germline V gene are SGHTA and FQGNSA. The CDR3 contains 15 residues. With V trimmed by 5 bases and J by 3 bases, 8 bases remained unmatched. CDR3 coding DNA: TGTGCCAGCAGCCCAGAGCGGACAGGGAAAGAGACCCAGTACTTC. Translated, it gives CASSPERTGKETQYF.

This clonotype appeared a few times. The chain combines TRBV7-2 with TRBJ2-3; 11 bases map to TRBD2. Trimming removed 5 bases from V and 6 bases from J; junction bases left unmatched: 7. Looked up from germline, CDR1 is SGHTA and CDR2 is FQGNSA. This CDR3 is built from 15 residues. As DNA, the CDR3 is TGTGCCAGCAGCGGTAGCGGGAGGGCCAGGGATACGCAGTATTTT. Amino acids: CASSGSGRARDTQYF. Combining the CDR3 with reference TRBV7-2 and TRBJ2-3 gives the whole variable domain GAGVSQSPSNKVTEKGKDVELRCDPISGHTALYWYRQSLGQGLEFLIYFQGNSAPDKSGLPSDRFSAERTGGSVSTLTIQRTQQEDSAVYLCASSGSGRARDTQYFGPGTRLTVL.

V usage is TRBV5-1 and J usage is TRBJ2-3; TRBD2 matches at 9 bases. Per the germline V gene, CDR1 is SGHRS and CDR2 is YFSETQ. V shed 4 bases, J shed 2 bases, and the junction held 11 bases outside the gene matches. This CDR3 spans 17 amino acids. The CDR3 sequence: CASSPTTSGGNTDTQYF. In DNA form, the CDR3 reads TGCGCCAGCAGCCCGACGACTAGCGGAGGAAACACAGATACGCAGTATTTT. Using reference TRBV5-1 and TRBJ2-3 for the parts outside the CDR3, the full variable domain is KAGVTQTPRYLIKTRGQQVTLSCSPISGHRSVSWYQQTPGQGLQFLFEYFSETQRNKGNFPGRFSGRQFSNSRSEMNVSTLELGDSALYLCASSPTTSGGNTDTQYFGPGTRLTVL.

This clonotype was found many times. This chain joins TRBV6-2 or TRBV6-3 and TRBJ2-7; D uncertain. This CDR3 spans 14 amino acids. The V gene lost 8 bases and the J gene lost 7 bases, with 21 bases spanning the gap. Germline assignment: CDR1 MNHEY and CDR2 SVGEGT. The DNA of the CDR3 is TGTGCCAGCGGCCGTCGACTCTCTCTCGGGGAGCAGTACTTC. Protein sequence: CASGRRLSLGEQYF.

This chain joins TRBV5-1 and TRBJ2-2, with 14 bases lining up with TRBD2. The CDR3 contains 17 residues. Per the germline V gene, CDR1 is SGHRS and CDR2 is YFSETQ. J gave up 4 bases and V 0 bases, and 2 bases lay outside the gene matches. CDR3: CASSLAGLAGGTGELFF. DNA of the CDR3: TGCGCCAGCAGCTTGGCCGGACTAGCGGGAGGCACCGGGGAGCTGTTTTTT.

This clonotype came up many times. The chain recombines TRBV29-1 with TRBJ1-1; D ambiguous. Trimming shortened V by 4 bases and J by 0 bases, and 12 bases separated the two germline ends. Per germline, CDR1 SQVTM and CDR2 ANQGSEA. The CDR3 is 14 residues long. The CDR3 region is CSVVLNLMNTEAFF. In nucleotides, the CDR3 is TGCAGCGTTGTCCTCAATCTCATGAACACTGAAGCTTTCTTT.

The chain is built from TRBV19 and TRBJ2-1; D ambiguous. CDR1 LNHDA and CDR2 SQIVND come from the germline V gene (reference sequence). The CDR3 is made up of 10 amino acids. V was clipped by 7 bases and J by 8 bases, with 6 bases between them. The CDR3 sequence is CASKGDEQFF. As DNA, the CDR3 is TGTGCCAGTAAGGGTGATGAGCAGTTCTTC.

The chain is built from TRBV28 and TRBJ2-7; D might be TRBD2 (6 bases). CDR3 size: 16 residues. Germline values: CDR1 MDHEN, CDR2 SYDVKM. Trimming removed 5 bases at V and 1 base at J, with 18 bases between. CDR3 residues: CASSKEGTGISYEQYF. The CDR3 coding sequence is TGTGCCAGCAGTAAGGAGGGGACGGGGATTTCCTACGAGCAGTACTTC.

This clonotype has ten or more counts. The chain has TRBV7-2 and TRBJ2-7; 9 positions match TRBD2. The CDR3 has 14 amino acids. Germline trimming cut 2 bases from V and 3 bases from J; bases unmatched to any gene: 2. The germline V gene encodes CDR1 SGHTA and CDR2 FQGNSA. The CDR3 nucleotides are TGTGCCAGCAGCTTAAGCGGGAGGAGCTACGAGCAGTACTTC. It codes for CASSLSGRSYEQYF.

J is TRBJ2-5 and V is TRBV12-3 or TRBV12-4; perhaps D is TRBD1 or TRBD2 (6 bases each). The V gene lost 6 bases and the J gene lost 0 bases, with 11 bases spanning the gap. There are 14 residues in the CDR3. The CDR3 here is CASSRGLDQETQYF. The CDR3 region has the DNA TGTGCCAGCAGCAGGGGACTGGACCAAGAGACCCAGTACTTC.

The sample holds a few counts of this clonotype. V gene TRBV20-1 combines with J gene TRBJ2-3; the match to TRBD2 covers 8 bases. The V segment lost 0 bases and the J segment 2 bases; nucleotides outside the gene matches: 13. Germline V gene data show CDR1 as DFQATT and CDR2 as SNEGSKA (reference sequence). CDR3 length: 18 residues. The CDR3: CSARDLSGSGGLTDTQYF. The CDR3 DNA follows: TGCAGTGCTAGAGATCTGAGCGGGAGTGGGGGACTCACAGATACGCAGTATTTT.

The sample holds a few counts of this clonotype. The rearrangement links TRBV7-2 to TRBJ2-7; no clear D gene. In germline, CDR1 is SGHTA, CDR2 FQGNSA. The CDR3 covers 15 residues. Trimming took off 5 bases at V and 2 bases at J, with 16 bases between the two ends. The CDR3, as DNA: TGTGCCAGCAGCCCAATTGGTGTGTCCCCCTACGAGCAGTACTTC. Translating it yields CASSPIGVSPYEQYF.

As concerns this clonotype: One end of the junction fails to match germline, which may point to a read error. This sequence joins TRBV5-6 and TRBJ2-7, with 8 bases matching TRBD1. CDR1 and CDR2 (germline): SGHDT, YYEEEE. The CDR3 length is 11 residues. The CDR3 coding sequence is TGTGCCAGCAGCGGCAGGGGGCGCTTAGTCTTC. It translates to CASSGRGRLVF.

The sample holds many counts of this clonotype. This chain joins TRBV11-2 and TRBJ2-3; TRBD2 agrees at 9 bases. This CDR3 has 16 residues. In germline, CDR1 is SGHAT, CDR2 FQNNGV. The V segment lost 2 bases and the J segment 3 bases; nucleotides outside the gene matches: 6. This chain's CDR3 is CASSLRGLATTDTQYF. CDR3 nucleotide sequence: TGTGCCAGCAGCTTAAGAGGACTAGCGACGACAGATACGCAGTATTTT. Complete variable domain (other parts from reference TRBV11-2 and TRBJ2-3): EAGVAQSPRYKIIEKRQSVAFWCNPISGHATLYWYQQILGQGPKLLIQFQNNGVVDDSQLPKDRFSAERLKGVDSTLKIQPAKLEDSAVYLCASSLRGLATTDTQYFGPGTRLTVL.